Below are 7 T cell receptor beta chains sequenced from a single sample in a study of cytomegalovirus exposure and HLA in healthy donors. With 60 Vbeta and 13 Jbeta primers, the PCR was carried out. TCRdb's copy holds only in-frame clones and misses some; the assay was immunoSEQ multiplex PCR. The sample has 100,000 to 120,000 clones, 69% seen once; the top ten hold approximately 3%. Sequenced material: PBMCs. The receptors originated from a man aged 30 to 39 in good health and CMV-seronegative.

The chain couples TRBV11-2 to TRBJ2-2; D uncertain. The ends were cut back, 0 bases at V and 8 bases at J, with 7 bases in the middle. This CDR3 is 13 amino acids long. Germline loops: CDR1 SGHAT, CDR2 FQNNGV. CDR3 sequence: CASSLEALGELFF. The DNA of the CDR3 is TGTGCCAGCAGCTTAGAGGCCTTAGGGGAGCTGTTTTTT.

Only one count was recorded for this clone. The rearrangement uses TRBV9 and TRBJ2-7, with TRBD2 matching over 8 bases. The trim removed 3 bases at V and 1 base at J, leaving 6 bases unmatched. The CDR3 spans 15 residues. The germline V gene has CDR1 SGDLS and CDR2 YYNGEE. CDR3 nucleotide sequence: TGTGCCAGCAGCGCCTCTAGCGGGCCGTCCTACGAGCAGTACTTC. Translation: CASSASSGPSYEQYF.

The CDR3 reads CASSKYLGGPGGSTYEQYF. CDR3 nucleotides: TGTGCCAGCAGCAAATATTTGGGGGGTCCCGGCGGGTCAACCTACGAGCAGTACTTC. The chain combines TRBV21-1 with TRBJ2-7; the tabulated D call, TRBD2, remains unverified against the DNA. TRBV21-1 is labeled a pseudogene. The CDR3 is made up of 19 amino acids.

The chain carries TRBV27 and TRBJ1-2; 8 bases align to TRBD1. The trim removed 3 bases at V and 0 bases at J, leaving 0 bases unmatched. This CDR3 spans 14 amino acids. Germline assignment: CDR1 MNHEY and CDR2 SMNVEV (reference sequence). The CDR3, as DNA: TGTGCCAGCAGTTTGGGACAGGCTAACTATGGCTACACCTTC. Protein product: CASSLGQANYGYTF.

This clone showed up just once. The V gene is TRBV6-4, the J gene TRBJ2-7; D possibly corresponds to TRBD2 (5 bases). CDR1 and CDR2 from the germline V gene are MRHNA and SNTAGT. This CDR3 is built from 16 residues. V lost 7 bases and J lost 4, with 23 bases in between. The CDR3 bases are TGTGCCAGCACCTTTTTTGGACTCCCTCCCCAGTACGAGCAGTACTTC. This gives the protein CASTFFGLPPQYEQYF.

V and J are TRBV7-2 and TRBJ1-3; D unclear. Germline values: CDR1 SGHTA, CDR2 FQGNSA. The germline V and J ends were trimmed by 1 base and 0 bases, with 7 bases remaining between them. The CDR3 has 15 residues. The CDR3 is CASSLVGSSGNTIYF. CDR3 nucleotide sequence: TGTGCCAGCAGCTTAGTTGGGAGCTCTGGAAACACCATATATTTT.

The chain joins TRBV28 to TRBJ2-7; 7 bases are a match to TRBD1. Germline lookup yields CDR1 MDHEN and CDR2 SYDVKM. After removal of 2 bases from V and 1 base from J, the junction contained 2 bases not matched to a gene. The CDR3 is 14 residues long. The CDR3 sequence is CASSLPTGSYEQYF. CDR3 DNA: TGTGCCAGCAGTTTACCGACAGGGTCCTACGAGCAGTACTTC.